This T cell receptor (beta chain) was recovered during a study of Tregs in tolerant kidney transplant recipients. To note about this clone: The antigen is not known.

The nonmyeloablative bone marrow transplants came from related graft donors, with transient mixed chimerism. Unstimulated Tregs (CD4+CD25+CD127-) and CD4+CD25- non-Tregs were sorted from PBMCs. Sequencing used immunoSEQ multiplex PCR; TCRdb keeps in-frame clones, though not all of them. The profile covers fewer than 95,000 clones, with roughly 93% appearing a single time and roughly 1.7% taken by the ten largest. Whole-study results and caveats: Biological reproducibility was not directly addressed in this study. Validation in larger populations is needed because few patients were studied.

CDR1 is SGHAT and CDR2 is FQNNGV in the germline V gene. Trimming removed 6 bases from V and 4 bases from J, with 24 bases in between. This CDR3 region has 17 residues. The TCR originated in a human patient who received a combined kidney and bone marrow transplant. Some T cells could come from the graft donor. Sequencing was performed on CD4+ T cells from blood (PBMCs), taken 12 months after the transplant. This chain connects TRBV11-2 to TRBJ2-5; unclear D gene. CDR3 in amino acids: CASSQGVATRPRETQYF. CDR3 in DNA: TGTGCCAGCAGTCAAGGTGTAGCCACTCGTCCAAGAGAGACCCAGTACTTC.